The next 15 T cell receptor beta chains were all read from a single sample in a study of T-cell memory formation after mild COVID-19. MiXCR, applied by TCRdb to the 5' RACE reads, yields one record per CDR3 protein. The table has more than 300,000 distinct CDR3 sequences, 20% to 25% seen once; the top ten hold 20% to 25%. The sample was PBMCs or a T cell subset sorted from them (not recorded which). These receptors were taken from a man between 18 and 35 years old who had mild COVID-19 (a few samples of this study predate the infection). Cell type and time point are not known.

The gene calls are TRBV4-1 and TRBJ2-3, with TRBD1 identical over 10 bases. Germline CDR1 is MGHRA and CDR2 is YSYEKL. The CDR3 is 19 amino acids. J lost 7 bases, V lost 1 base, and 17 bases had no gene match. The CDR3 DNA sequence: TGCGCCAGCAGCCAAGGAAGGTCAAGGGTGGGACAGGGGTTTAATACGCAGTATTTT. Translating it yields CASSQGRSRVGQGFNTQYF.

This clonotype was picked up many times. CDR3 loop: CASSKPDRANSPLHF. In DNA form, the CDR3 reads TGTGCCAGCAGCAAACCGGACAGAGCAAATTCACCCCTCCACTTT. The gene calls are TRBV21-1 and TRBJ1-6; the table assigns TRBD1, which was not confirmed against the DNA. TRBV21-1 is labeled a pseudogene. This CDR3 spans 15 amino acids.

This clonotype was counted a few times. The chain combines TRBV7-9 with TRBJ1-5, with 7 bases fitting TRBD1. Per germline, CDR1 SEHNR and CDR2 FQNEAQ (reference sequence). The CDR3 extends over 16 amino acids. Losses at the gene ends were 4 bases for V and 4 bases for J; bases not matched to a gene: 10. For the CDR3, the DNA is TGTGCCAGCAGCTCCGCCCGGGACAGATGGAATCAGCCCCAGCATTTT. Its protein is CASSSARDRWNQPQHF.

This rearrangement joins TRBV6-1 to TRBJ2-2, with D perhaps matching TRBD2 (6 bases). The ends were cut back, 9 bases at V and 2 bases at J, with 13 bases in the middle. The CDR3 runs to 14 residues. Germline lookup yields CDR1 MNHNS and CDR2 SASEGT. The CDR3 is CARGTPGNTGELFF. The CDR3 bases are TGTGCCAGAGGGACTCCGGGCAACACCGGGGAGCTGTTTTTT.

The rearrangement joins TRBV11-2 to TRBJ2-2, with 7 bases lining up with TRBD1. After removal of 4 bases from V and 3 bases from J, the junction contained 5 bases not matched to a gene. CDR3 length equals 15 residues. The germline V gene encodes CDR1 SGHAT and CDR2 FQNNGV. The CDR3 loop reads CASSWNRGYTGELFF. The CDR3 coding sequence is TGTGCCAGCAGCTGGAACAGGGGATACACCGGGGAGCTGTTTTTT.

The table lists this clonotype with a few counts. The chain couples TRBV24-1 to TRBJ2-3, with TRBD1 matching over 8 bases. Germline CDR1 and CDR2: KGHDR and SFDVKD. The CDR3 covers 14 residues. V lost 10 bases to trimming and J lost 4 bases; unmatched junction nucleotides: 9. DNA for the CDR3: TGTGCCACGTCGGAGGACAGGGTGTCAGATACGCAGTATTTT. It yields the protein CATSEDRVSDTQYF.

At least ten counts were recorded for this clonotype. V usage is TRBV5-1 and J usage is TRBJ1-2; D uncertain. Germline loops: CDR1 SGHRS, CDR2 YFSETQ. The CDR3 loop spans 14 amino acids. Trimming took 7 bases from V and 7 from J, leaving 20 bases between them. The CDR3, as DNA: TGCGCCAGCGGACCTCCGGGGAGGCTCGTTGGCTACACCTTC. It yields the protein CASGPPGRLVGYTF.

The chain couples TRBV5-1 to TRBJ2-3; possible D gene TRBD2, 5 bases. V gave up 4 bases and J gave up 2 bases, with 14 bases separating them. Germline CDR1 is SGHRS and CDR2 is YFSETQ. The CDR3 is 15 amino acids. CDR3 residues: CASSMEAGPTDTQYF. The CDR3 DNA reads TGCGCCAGCAGCATGGAGGCGGGCCCCACAGATACGCAGTATTTT.

This clonotype was detected ten times or more. The chain joins TRBV12-3 or TRBV12-4 to TRBJ2-3; 9 positions agree with TRBD2. The CDR3 has 16 residues. V trimming: 5 bases; J trimming: 5 bases; junction bases outside the gene matches: 11. The DNA for the CDR3 is TGTGCCAGCAGTCGCCCGGGCGGGGGGGGCAAAGATACGCAGTATTTT. Protein sequence: CASSRPGGGGKDTQYF.

This clonotype was seen only a few times. The rearrangement uses TRBV7-6 and TRBJ2-5; D perhaps matches TRBD1 (5 bases). Trimming took off 4 bases at V and 4 bases at J, with 10 bases between the two ends. The CDR3 sequence is 13 residues long. CDR1 is SGHVS and CDR2 is FNYEAQ in the germline V gene. The CDR3 region is CASSSRVGETQYF. CDR3 coding DNA: TGTGCCAGCAGCTCCAGGGTAGGAGAGACCCAGTACTTC.

This clonotype was counted between two and nine times. The chain has TRBV20-1 and TRBJ1-2, with D possibly being TRBD1 (6 bases). Germline CDR1 is DFQATT and CDR2 is SNEGSKA (reference sequence). The CDR3 extends over 14 amino acids. The V and J ends lost 0 bases and 2 bases respectively, with 10 bases between them. The CDR3 DNA sequence: TGCAGTGCTAGAGAGGGGGCAGGGAACTATGGCTACACCTTC. Its protein product is CSAREGAGNYGYTF.

The rearrangement links TRBV27 to TRBJ2-1, with TRBD1 matching 7 bases. V lost 6 bases and J lost 8; bases outside the gene matches: 13. Germline assignment: CDR1 MNHEY and CDR2 SMNVEV (reference sequence). The CDR3 totals 15 residues. The CDR3 protein is CASSLRADRVDEQFF. CDR3 sequence (DNA): TGTGCCAGCAGCCTTCGAGCCGACAGGGTGGATGAGCAGTTCTTC.

CDR3 sequence reads: CASSWGEDQPQHF. DNA of the CDR3: TGTGCCAGCAGTTGGGGGGAAGATCAGCCCCAGCATTTT. The chain joins TRBV27 to TRBJ1-5; possibly TRBD1 for D (5 bases). The CDR3 is made up of 13 amino acids. CDR1 is MNHEY and CDR2 is SMNVEV in the germline V gene (reference sequence). The V end was cut by 4 bases, the J end by 5 bases, with 9 bases between.

This clonotype was counted a few times. This chain connects TRBV11-3 to TRBJ2-1; D is possibly TRBD1 (6 bases). CDR1 is SGHNT, CDR2 YENEEA, per germline. This CDR3 is built from 13 residues. V dropped 5 bases and J dropped 6 bases, with 11 bases sitting between them. CDR3 bases: TGTGCCAGCAGCGGGCGAGGGGGCAATGAGCAGTTCTTC. It is translated as CASSGRGGNEQFF.

The CDR3 here is CASSIGGLAVYNEQFF. In DNA form, the CDR3 reads TGTGCCAGCAGCATCGGGGGACTAGCGGTTTACAATGAGCAGTTCTTC. The chain combines TRBV7-8 with TRBJ2-1; TRBD2 matches at 11 bases. CDR1 is SGHVS, CDR2 FQNEAQ, per germline. Germline trimming cut 5 bases from V and 4 bases from J; bases unmatched to any gene: 7. The CDR3 spans 16 residues.